The clone carrying this TCR beta chain was counted once. Its antigen is unidentified. This entry comes from a study of OX40 agonist ivuxolimab in advanced cancers. Study-wide results and caveats: Some nonresponders additionally presented with little normalized T-cell clonal expansion. Undetermined was the antigen specificity of the expanded peripheral T cells. Average numbers of expanded clones were greater in CD8+ T cells than in CD4+. Partly responding patients at 0.1-3.0 mg/kg showed some of the smallest clonal expansion.

Method: immunoSEQ multiplex PCR; TCRdb's copy keeps in-frame clones and lacks some. The data contain 57,000 or so clones, around 90% of them singletons. This CDR3 region has 15 residues. Germline assignment: CDR1 MGHDK and CDR2 SYGVNS. V lost 7 bases to trimming and J lost 5 bases; unmatched junction nucleotides: 5. Sequencing used CD4+ or CD8+ T cells sorted from blood, obtained in a trial of the OX40 agonist ivuxolimab. This chain uses TRBV25-1 with TRBJ1-6; 10 bases line up with TRBD1. The receptor was isolated from an adult with an advanced solid tumor such as melanoma, head and neck, liver or kidney cancer. DNA of the CDR3: TGTGCCAGCATATCCGGGACAGGGGATAATTCACCCCTCCACTTT. It yields the protein CASISGTGDNSPLHF.